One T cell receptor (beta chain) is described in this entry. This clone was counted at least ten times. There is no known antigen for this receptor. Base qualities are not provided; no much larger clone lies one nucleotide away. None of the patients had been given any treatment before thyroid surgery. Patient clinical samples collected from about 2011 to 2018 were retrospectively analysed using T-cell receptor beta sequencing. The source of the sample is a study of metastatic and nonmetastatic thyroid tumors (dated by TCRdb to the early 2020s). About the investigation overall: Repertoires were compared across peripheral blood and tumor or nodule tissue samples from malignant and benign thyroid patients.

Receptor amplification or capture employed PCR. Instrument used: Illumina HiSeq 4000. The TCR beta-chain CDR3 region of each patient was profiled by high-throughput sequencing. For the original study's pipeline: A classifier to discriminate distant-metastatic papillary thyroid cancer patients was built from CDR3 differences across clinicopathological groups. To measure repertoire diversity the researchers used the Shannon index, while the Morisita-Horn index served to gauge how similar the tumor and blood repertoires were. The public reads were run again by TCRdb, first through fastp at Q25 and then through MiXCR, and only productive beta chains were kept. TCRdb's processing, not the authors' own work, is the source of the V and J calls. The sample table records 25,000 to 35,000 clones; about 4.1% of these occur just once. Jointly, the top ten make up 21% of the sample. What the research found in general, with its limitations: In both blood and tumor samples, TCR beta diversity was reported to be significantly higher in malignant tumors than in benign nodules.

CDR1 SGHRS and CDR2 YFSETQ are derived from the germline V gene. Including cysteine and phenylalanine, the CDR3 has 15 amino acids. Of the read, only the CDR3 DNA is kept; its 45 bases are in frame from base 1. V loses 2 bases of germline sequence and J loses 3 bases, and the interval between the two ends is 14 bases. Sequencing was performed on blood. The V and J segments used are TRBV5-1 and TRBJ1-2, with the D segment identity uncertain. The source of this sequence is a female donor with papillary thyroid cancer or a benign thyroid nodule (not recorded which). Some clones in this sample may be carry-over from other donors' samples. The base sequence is TGCGCCAGCAGCTTCCGGGCTGGGAAGGACTATGGCTACACCTTC. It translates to CASSFRAGKDYGYTF.